This T cell receptor beta chain was recovered during a study of early T cells in non-severe SARS-CoV-2 infection (dated by TCRdb to the early 2020s). As for the study more broadly: Bulk RNA from unsorted whole blood was used for TCR sequencing, so alpha and beta chains could not be paired.

General conclusions and limits of the study: VDJdb matching was skewed toward anti-spike CD8 responses and likely underestimated virus-specific expansions by missing private and CD4 specificities.

The study was a case-control design nested within a healthcare worker cohort in London, UK, with weekly nasopharyngeal swab PCR tests and blood sampling. Between 23 and 31 March 2020, the week of the UK lockdown, healthcare workers were enrolled and then followed up weekly for as long as 16 weeks. Receptor libraries were prepared by 5' RACE. These reads were obtained on a NextSeq 500. Unique molecular identifiers were attached to individual cDNA molecules in the TCR library protocol so that sequencing error and PCR bias could be corrected. Both TCR alpha and beta chains were sequenced, and tight co-correlation was observed between alpha and beta sequence abundances in each sample. As for the original processing: Decombinator V4 was used to annotate the V gene, J gene and CDR3 of the TCR sequences. TCRs were defined as expanded if a significant change between any two time points was detected under a Poisson model with p below 0.0001. Abundances of TCRs were expressed as counts per million after normalisation to the total number of TCRs sequenced in each sample. TRAV1-2 paired with TRAJ12, TRAJ20 or TRAJ33 defined MAIT TCRs, while TRAV10 paired with TRAJ18 defined iNKT TCRs. VDJdb, accessed 1 November 2021, was searched for CMV, EBV and SARS-CoV-2 annotated TCRs, excluding TCRs annotated for multiple antigens. The public reads were quality trimmed at Q25 with fastp and then assembled into clones with MiXCR by TCRdb, keeping productive beta chains. Each CDR3 protein gets just one entry, which takes the most common genes and DNA from the rows behind it. The V and J calls and clone size are TCRdb's, not the authors'. For this sample there are tens of thousands of distinct CDR3 sequences; roughly 5.4% appear just once. The top ten constitute 3% to 4.5% of the sample.

The CDR3 contains 16 residues, cysteine and phenylalanine counted. Only the CDR3 DNA stays, 48 bases, in frame from base 1. Per the germline V gene (reference sequence), MNHEY is the CDR1 and SMNVEV is the CDR2. Trimming costs V 2 bases and J 5 bases, and their ends lie 18 bases apart. This clonotype has ten or more counts. What antigen it recognizes has not been identified. Qualities for individual bases were not recorded, and no much larger clone is one base off. The chain is assembled from TRBV27 and TRBJ1-2; the D gene is perhaps TRBD1, from 5 matching bases. The sequencing input was whole blood. This sequence originates from an adult who was a healthcare worker with PCR-confirmed SARS-CoV-2 infection or an uninfected control (not recorded which). CDR3 region: CASSLGSGTTLYGYTF. DNA sequence: TGTGCCAGCAGTTTAGGATCCGGGACTACTCTTTATGGCTACACCTTC.